The clone carrying this T cell receptor beta chain showed up just a few times. The antigen remains unidentified. TCRdb redid the calling of the 5' RACE reads with MiXCR, one entry per CDR3 protein. The sample has 250,000 to 300,000 distinct CDR3 sequences, about 17% seen once; the top ten hold about 23%. The CDR3 is 17 residues long. Trimming cost V 2 bases and J 0 bases, with 11 bases left between them. The germline gives CDR1 MGHRA, CDR2 YSYEKL. The data were obtained in a study of T-cell memory formation after mild COVID-19. Turning to the study itself: Clusters were largely donor specific. Whole-study findings and limits: Clones contracting day 15 to 85 were balanced CD4/CD8; later expanders leaned CD4+. Shrinking CD4+ clones resided mostly in CM and EM, and CD8+ ones in EMRA.

The sequence came from a man younger than 30 who had mild COVID-19 (a few samples of this study predate the infection). Cell type and time point are not known. V is TRBV4-1 and J is TRBJ2-6, with a tentative D call TRBD1 (6 bases). The material sequenced was PBMCs or a T cell subset sorted from them (not recorded which). The CDR3 region is CASSQTRTVSGANVLTF. CDR3 coding DNA: TGCGCCAGCAGCCAAACCCGGACAGTCTCTGGGGCCAACGTCCTGACTTTC.